This T cell receptor beta chain derives from a study of shared clonotypes between healthy human individuals. Overall study context: The cohort comprised a couple of women and a few men. Their ages spanned 18 to 49 years. Study-level points and caveats: Relative to their counterparts shared across all four donors, non-shared clonotypes exhibited diminished generation probabilities. Among the subsets, naive ones generally showed larger estimated richness than memory ones.

CD8 cells regarded as naive lacked CD45RO, were positively chosen for CCR7, and omitted terminally differentiated effector memory CD45RA+ cells. Sequencing was performed with immunoSEQ multiplex PCR; in TCRdb, only in-frame clones are kept and a portion is missing. The table lists approximately 2,200,000 clones, 90% to 95% of them singletons, with 1.5% to 2% in the top ten. This clone was observed a single time. Antigen: not known. Sequences were obtained from naive CD8+ T cells from PBMCs. The sequence was collected from a man aged 18 to 30 in good health. Some clones in this sample may be carry-over from other donors' samples.

Here the CDR3 DNA reads TGTGCCAGCAGAATACTACAGGGTGCTCCGAGTGGCATATATTTT. It codes for CASRILQGAPSGIYF. V gene TRBV7-9 combines with J gene TRBJ1-3; tentative D call: TRBD1 (6 bases). Germline V gives CDR1 SEHNR, CDR2 FQNEAQ (reference sequence). Trimming stripped 6 bases from V and 12 bases from J, with 24 bases between. The CDR3 extends over 15 amino acids.